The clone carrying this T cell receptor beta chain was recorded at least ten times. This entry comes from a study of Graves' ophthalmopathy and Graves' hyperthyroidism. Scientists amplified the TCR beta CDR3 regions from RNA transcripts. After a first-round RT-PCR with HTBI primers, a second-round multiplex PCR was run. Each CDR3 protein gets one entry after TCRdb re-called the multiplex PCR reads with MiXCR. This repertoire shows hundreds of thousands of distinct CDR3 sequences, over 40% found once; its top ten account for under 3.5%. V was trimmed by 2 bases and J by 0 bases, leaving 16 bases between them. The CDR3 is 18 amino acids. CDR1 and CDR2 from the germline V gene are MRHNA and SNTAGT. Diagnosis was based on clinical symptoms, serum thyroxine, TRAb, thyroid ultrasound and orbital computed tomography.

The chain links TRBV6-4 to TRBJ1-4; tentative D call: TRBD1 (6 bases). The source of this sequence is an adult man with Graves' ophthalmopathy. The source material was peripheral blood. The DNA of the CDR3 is TGTGCCAGCAGTGACGGAGGGACAAATGGGGCAACTAATGAAAAACTGTTTTTT. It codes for CASSDGGTNGATNEKLFF.